These T cell receptor beta chains were read from a single sample in a study of blood T cells in healthy people across ages. MiXCR was run by TCRdb on the 5' RACE reads, yielding one entry per CDR3 protein. The data hold more than 800,000 distinct CDR3 sequences, with 35% to 55% observed a single time. Sequencing used blood. The receptors come from a woman aged 55-70 years in good health. The CDR3 runs from the conserved cysteine through the conserved F or W. D genes are given only for firm matches. Clone size appears in some rows only: once, few, many, or a class for an expanded clone.

TRBV20-1,TRBJ2-3,-,-,CSARDWTAGDTQYF,TGCAGTGCAAGAGACTGGACCGCAGGGGATACGCAGTATTTT
TRBV5-1,TRBJ2-7,few,-,CASSLGERVFYEQYF,TGCGCCAGCAGCTTGGGTGAGCGCGTATTCTACGAGCAGTACTTC
TRBV3-1,TRBJ2-1,once,TRBD2,CASSLGLAHNEQFF,TGTGCCAGCAGCTTGGGACTAGCCCACAATGAGCAGTTCTTC
TRBV6-5,TRBJ1-4,-,-,CASSPDTWGEKLFF,TGTGCCAGCAGCCCGGACACCTGGGGCGAAAAACTGTTTTTT
TRBV5-5,TRBJ2-7,-,-,CASSFDGVGQYF,TGTGCCAGCAGCTTCGACGGTGTTGGGCAGTACTTC
TRBV2,TRBJ2-5,-,TRBD2,CASSTTSGKSLTGGEQYF,TGTGCCAGCAGTACGACTAGCGGGAAGAGTCTCACCGGGGGAGAGCAGTACTTC
TRBV7-2,TRBJ2-3,few,-,CASSQGGGHDTQYF,TGTGCCAGCAGCCAAGGAGGGGGGCACGATACGCAGTATTTT
TRBV5-1,TRBJ2-1,-,-,CASSLDQYNEQFF,TGCGCCAGCAGCCTGGACCAATACAATGAGCAGTTCTTC
TRBV6-6,TRBJ2-5,-,TRBD1,CASRSGQEAEETQYF,TGTGCCAGTCGGTCGGGACAGGAGGCTGAAGAGACCCAGTACTTC
TRBV3-1,TRBJ2-1,-,TRBD2,CASSQDPPSGRARFNQQFF,TGTGCCAGCAGCCAAGATCCCCCCAGCGGGAGGGCCAGGTTTAATCAGCAGTTCTTC
TRBV2,TRBJ2-1,-,TRBD2,CASSDNGTSAFYEQFF,TGTGCCAGCAGTGATAATGGGACTAGCGCTTTCTACGAGCAGTTCTTC
TRBV6-2/TRBV6-3,TRBJ2-7,many,TRBD2,CASSGLAGVGAYEQYF,TGTGCCAGCAGTGGACTAGCGGGAGTAGGAGCCTACGAGCAGTACTTC
TRBV29-1,TRBJ1-5,-,TRBD1,CSATGANQPQHF,TGCAGCGCGACAGGGGCCAATCAGCCCCAGCATTTT
TRBV28,TRBJ2-7,-,TRBD1,CASRKGQGGSYEQYF,TGTGCCAGCAGGAAGGGACAGGGTGGCTCCTACGAGCAGTACTTC
TRBV7-2,TRBJ1-5,few,-,CASSLALKGGQPQHF,TGTGCCAGCAGCTTAGCGTTGAAGGGAGGGCAGCCCCAGCATTTT
TRBV7-2,TRBJ2-7,few,TRBD1,CASSLRTGLNEQYF,TGTGCCAGCAGCCTACGGACAGGGCTCAACGAGCAGTACTTC
TRBV10-3,TRBJ1-1,few,-,CAISESQNPPEAFF,TGTGCCATCAGTGAGTCTCAGAACCCTCCTGAAGCTTTCTTT
TRBV7-3,TRBJ2-1,few,-,CASSGEGNEQFF,TGTGCCAGCAGCGGCGAAGGGAATGAGCAGTTCTTC
TRBV30,TRBJ1-2,few,-,CAWSVQHYGYTF,TGTGCCTGGAGTGTACAGCACTATGGCTACACCTTC
TRBV27,TRBJ2-3,-,TRBD2,CASSPGTRLVDTQYF,TGTGCCAGCAGTCCCGGGACTAGGCTTGTGGATACGCAGTATTTT
TRBV27,TRBJ2-5,-,-,CASSLQGGVPPNEKTQYF,TGTGCCAGCAGTTTACAGGGGGGAGTACCCCCCAACGAGAAGACCCAGTACTTC
TRBV2,TRBJ2-7,-,-,CASSERPAYEQYF,TGTGCCAGCAGTGAGAGGCCTGCCTACGAGCAGTACTTC
TRBV10-3,TRBJ2-7,few,-,CAISENLGIYEQYF,TGTGCCATCAGTGAAAATCTGGGGATCTACGAGCAGTACTTC
TRBV5-1,TRBJ2-5,once,-,CASSLVQAIRGETQYF,TGCGCCAGCAGCTTGGTACAGGCCATAAGGGGAGAGACCCAGTACTTC
TRBV10-3,TRBJ2-2,-,TRBD2,CAIRSGTSGRSGELFF,TGTGCCATCAGATCCGGGACTAGCGGGAGAAGCGGGGAGCTGTTTTTT
TRBV12-3/TRBV12-4,TRBJ2-6,-,-,CASSAAVAFFGANVLTF,-
TRBV4-2,TRBJ2-7,-,-,CASSQVAFTSYEQYF,TGTGCCAGCAGCCAAGTGGCCTTCACCTCCTACGAGCAGTACTTC
TRBV4-1,TRBJ2-7,-,-,CASSSVRGDEQYF,TGCGCCAGCAGCTCCGTCCGAGGGGACGAGCAGTACTTC
TRBV27,TRBJ1-1,-,-,CASSPPGRREGAKAFF,TGTGCCAGCAGTCCCCCCGGGAGAAGGGAAGGGGCCAAAGCTTTCTTT
TRBV6-5,TRBJ2-1,many,TRBD2,CASSSSPTSGRANNEQFF,TGTGCCAGCAGTTCTAGTCCCACTAGCGGGAGGGCCAACAATGAGCAGTTCTTC
TRBV7-9,TRBJ1-1,-,TRBD1,CASSLGQGGIRNTEAFF,TGTGCCAGCAGCTTAGGACAGGGAGGTATTCGGAACACTGAAGCTTTCTTT
TRBV7-9,TRBJ2-5,-,-,CASSSTLYGSYF,TGTGCCAGCAGCTCAACGCTCTACGGTTCGTACTTC
TRBV27,TRBJ2-5,few,-,CASSLRGATEAQYF,TGTGCCAGCAGTTTGCGCGGGGCTACGGAAGCCCAGTACTTC
TRBV20-1,TRBJ2-1,-,TRBD2,CSARPSGSNWNEQFF,TGCAGTGCTAGGCCCAGCGGGAGCAACTGGAATGAGCAGTTCTTC
TRBV12-3/TRBV12-4,TRBJ2-7,-,-,CASGFSQGVYEQYF,TGTGCCAGCGGTTTCTCCCAGGGCGTCTACGAGCAGTACTTC
TRBV28,TRBJ2-1,-,-,CASSLQGLDEQFF,TGTGCCAGCAGCCTACAGGGTTTGGATGAGCAGTTCTTC
TRBV20-1,TRBJ2-5,few,-,CSGRVLLQETQYF,TGCAGTGGGCGGGTTTTGCTCCAAGAGACCCAGTACTTC
TRBV21-1,TRBJ1-5,-,-,CASSKKRALNYSNQPQHF,TGTGCCAGCAGCAAAAAAAGGGCACTAAACTATAGCAATCAGCCCCAGCATTTT
TRBV7-9,TRBJ1-2,few,TRBD1,CASSPSPTGRFGGYTF,TGTGCCAGCAGCCCGAGTCCGACAGGGAGATTTGGTGGCTACACCTTC
TRBV5-1,TRBJ2-1,few,TRBD2,CASSFGGRAGYNEQFF,TGCGCCAGCAGCTTCGGCGGGAGGGCCGGGTACAATGAGCAGTTCTTC
TRBV11-2,TRBJ2-1,-,-,CASSLAGWGDQYNEQFF,TGTGCCAGCAGCTTAGCAGGCTGGGGGGACCAGTACAATGAGCAGTTCTTC
TRBV7-9,TRBJ2-3,few,-,CASSLEGMTDTQYF,TGTGCCAGCAGCTTAGAGGGTATGACAGATACGCAGTATTTT
TRBV7-2,TRBJ1-5,once,-,CASSPRQASGNQPQHF,TGTGCCAGCAGCCCCAGACAAGCCTCGGGGAATCAGCCCCAGCATTTT
TRBV12-3/TRBV12-4,TRBJ2-6,few,TRBD2,CASRAGGSGANVLTF,TGTGCCAGCAGAGCGGGAGGGAGTGGGGCCAACGTCCTGACTTTC
TRBV19,TRBJ2-7,-,-,CASSIRAGPPYEQYF,TGTGCCAGTAGTATACGGGCAGGGCCCCCCTACGAGCAGTACTTC
TRBV5-1,TRBJ2-1,-,-,CASSLGQLGEQFF,TGCGCCAGCAGCCTCGGTCAGTTGGGTGAGCAGTTCTTC
TRBV6-5,TRBJ2-7,-,-,CASTGTLNYEQYF,TGTGCCAGCACCGGGACTCTGAACTACGAGCAGTACTTC
TRBV28,TRBJ2-5,-,-,CASRSVAGAKTQYF,TGTGCCAGCCGCTCCGTTGCGGGGGCGAAGACCCAGTACTTC
TRBV27,TRBJ2-2,once,-,CASSPLRTNTGELFF,TGTGCCAGCAGTCCCCTCCGAACGAACACCGGGGAGCTGTTTTTT
TRBV6-2/TRBV6-3,TRBJ1-1,-,TRBD1,CASRGQVYTEAFF,TGTGCCAGCAGGGGACAGGTTTACACTGAAGCTTTCTTT